One and the same sample provided the 11 T cell receptor beta chains below, sequenced in a study of a mutant IDH1 vaccine in newly diagnosed glioma (dated by TCRdb to the early 2020s). Library method: the immunoSEQ multiplex PCR assay. Imported from immuneACCESS, the table was reduced by TCRdb to in-frame sequences with V and J called. These copies leave out some clones; in studies compared against another copy, an unresolved V gene accounts for under half, and the cause of the remainder is not known. Counted in this sample were 70,000 or so clones; more than 70% of them appeared once. The top ten clones comprise 4.6% of the sample. The time point label, read with the paper, signifies: baseline, week 1 (first vaccination visit). The intended sense of this specimen's treatment or condition label: pre-vaccination baseline after standard-of-care therapy. Specimen: peripheral blood mononuclear cells (PBMCs), collected from a glioma patient treated with radiotherapy, temozolomide or both. These receptors were obtained from a woman aged 18-29 years with glioma. Some clones in this sample may be carry-over from other donors' samples.

The V call is TRBV6-5, the J call TRBJ2-1, with 8 bases matching TRBD2. Germline trimming cut 5 bases from V and 7 bases from J; bases unmatched to any gene: 7. Germline V lookup: CDR1 MNHEY, CDR2 SVGAGI. This CDR3 has 14 amino acids. CDR3 amino acids: CASSTTSGGNEQFF. CDR3 nucleotide sequence: TGTGCCAGCAGTACCACTAGCGGAGGGAATGAGCAGTTCTTC.

For the CDR3, the DNA is TGTGCCAGCAGCTTGGGGACAGGCTCTGGAAACACCATATATTTT. This codes for CASSLGTGSGNTIYF. This chain uses TRBV13 with TRBJ1-3, with 8 positions matching TRBD1. Germline-derived CDR1 and CDR2 are PRHDT and FYEKMQ (reference sequence). Losses at the gene ends were 3 bases for V and 0 bases for J; bases not matched to a gene: 1. This CDR3 is 15 amino acids long.

In DNA, the CDR3 is TGTGCCAGCAGCGAGGGGACGTCAGGGGGAGGAGTCGGCTACACCTTC. Protein product: CASSEGTSGGGVGYTF. The chain is built from TRBV5-6 and TRBJ1-2; TRBD1 agrees at 7 bases. Germline CDR1 is SGHDT and CDR2 is YYEEEE. This CDR3 is 16 amino acids long. J was trimmed by 8 bases and V by 4 bases; bases with no gene match: 17.

This clone showed up just once. V gene TRBV7-2 combines with J gene TRBJ1-2; 7 bases map to TRBD1. V shed 1 base, J shed 5 bases, and the junction held 7 bases outside the gene matches. In germline, CDR1 is SGHTA, CDR2 FQGNSA. This CDR3 is built from 15 residues. This chain's CDR3 is CASSLVPDRIYGYTF. The CDR3 DNA reads as TGTGCCAGCAGCTTAGTTCCGGACAGGATTTATGGCTACACCTTC.

This clone has only one observation. The genes are TRBV19 and TRBJ1-4, with unresolved D. Germline CDR1 reads LNHDA; CDR2 reads SQIVND (reference sequence). The CDR3 consists of 15 residues. Trimming left V 5 bases short and J 0 bases short, with 10 bases between. The CDR3: CASSGQGSTNEKLFF. Written as DNA, the CDR3 is TGTGCCAGTAGTGGGCAAGGGTCAACTAATGAAAAACTGTTTTTT.

The V gene is TRBV27, the J gene TRBJ1-2; D perhaps matches TRBD1 (6 bases). Germline values: CDR1 MNHEY, CDR2 SMNVEV (reference sequence). The CDR3 contains 15 residues. Trimming removed 6 bases from V and 4 bases from J, with 18 bases in between. The CDR3 DNA is TGTGCCAGCAGCCTGGGACAAAAGACCCCCTATGGCTACACCTTC. Amino acids: CASSLGQKTPYGYTF.

In this sample, this clone turned up a few times. The V call is TRBV5-1, the J call TRBJ1-1; no clear D. This CDR3 contains 14 residues. With 0 bases removed from V and 1 base from J, the gap between germline ends came to 7 bases. Germline assignment: CDR1 SGHRS and CDR2 YFSETQ. Here the CDR3 DNA reads TGCGCCAGCAGCTTGGTTTTCGGGAACACTGAAGCTTTCTTT. This codes for CASSLVFGNTEAFF.

The rearrangement joins TRBV30 to TRBJ2-2; D may match TRBD1 or TRBD2 (5 bases each). Germline loops: CDR1 GTSNPN, CDR2 SVGIG (reference sequence). V lost 8 bases and J lost 4, with 14 bases in between. The CDR3 extends over 13 amino acids. CDR3 amino acids: CAGGSSITGELFF. The CDR3 DNA reads as TGTGCCGGGGGTTCTTCTATCACCGGGGAGCTGTTTTTT.

The rearrangement links TRBV4-1 to TRBJ2-7; perhaps TRBD1 as D (5 bases). The CDR3 is made up of 15 amino acids. Per the germline V gene, CDR1 is MGHRA and CDR2 is YSYEKL. V dropped 1 base and J dropped 3 bases, with 13 bases sitting between them. In DNA form, the CDR3 reads TGCGCCAGCAGCCAAGGGTCAGGGCCGTACTACGAGCAGTACTTC. Its protein product is CASSQGSGPYYEQYF.

CDR3: CASRLAYEQYF. The CDR3 region has the DNA TGTGCCAGCCGACTGGCCTACGAGCAGTACTTC. The chain joins TRBV6-5 to TRBJ2-7; D gene ambiguous. From germline, CDR1 is MNHEY and CDR2 SVGAGI. This CDR3 region has 11 residues. Trimming shortened V by 8 bases and J by 2 bases, and 7 bases separated the two germline ends.

CDR3 protein: CASSLRGGPYGYTF. In DNA form, the CDR3 reads TGTGCCAGCAGCTTAAGGGGGGGACCTTATGGCTACACCTTC. The chain has TRBV7-2 and TRBJ1-2, with D maybe TRBD1 (6 bases). V gave up 2 bases and J gave up 5 bases, with 12 bases separating them. Per the germline V gene, CDR1 is SGHTA and CDR2 is FQGNSA. This CDR3 spans 14 amino acids.